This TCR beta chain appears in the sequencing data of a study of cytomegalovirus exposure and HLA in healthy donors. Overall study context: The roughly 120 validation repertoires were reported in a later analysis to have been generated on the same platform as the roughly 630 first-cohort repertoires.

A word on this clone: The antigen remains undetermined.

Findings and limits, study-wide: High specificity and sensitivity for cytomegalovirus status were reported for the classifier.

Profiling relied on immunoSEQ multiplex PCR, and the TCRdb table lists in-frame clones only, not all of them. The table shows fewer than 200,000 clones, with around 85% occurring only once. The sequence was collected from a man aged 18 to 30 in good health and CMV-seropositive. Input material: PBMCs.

This chain's CDR3 is CASSEGGGGQPQHF. CDR3 nucleotides: TGTGCCAGCAGTGAGGGAGGGGGAGGGCAGCCCCAGCATTTT. The J gene is TRBJ1-5, the V gene TRBV2, with D tentatively TRBD1 (6 bases). CDR1 is SNHLY, CDR2 FYNNEI, per germline. V shed 3 bases and J shed 7 bases, with 13 bases lying between them. The CDR3 sequence is 14 residues long.